The 14 T cell receptor beta chains presented below share a single source sample, sequenced in a study of shared clonotypes between healthy human individuals (TCRdb year 2020). Receptor libraries were prepared by the immunoSEQ multiplex PCR assay. Sourced from immuneACCESS, this table was stored by TCRdb with only in-frame sequences that have V and J called. A share of the clones is absent; for the studies checked, an unresolved V gene accounts for under half, and the remainder has no known explanation. This sample is represented by millions of clones; just over 90% of them were singletons. In total, the top ten clones hold roughly 0.15% of the sample. The specimen sequenced was naive CD4+ T cells sorted from blood. This sample's cell subset or site label indicates: CD45RA+ positively selected. Receptors were obtained from a man younger than 35 in good health.

The rearrangement joins TRBV29-1 to TRBJ1-2, with a weak D call TRBD1 (5 bases). Trimming removed 7 bases from V and 4 bases from J, with 13 bases in between. This CDR3 region has 12 residues. From germline, CDR1 is SQVTM and CDR2 ANQGSEA. This chain's CDR3 is CSAAWDGYGYTF. CDR3 DNA sequence: TGCAGCGCCGCCTGGGACGGCTATGGCTACACCTTC.

A word on this clone: Other DNA sequences within the sample encode an identical CDR3. The chain joins TRBV5-1 to TRBJ1-1; 7 positions match TRBD1. After removal of 2 bases from V and 2 bases from J, the junction contained 3 bases not matched to a gene. Looked up from germline, CDR1 is SGHRS and CDR2 is YFSETQ. This CDR3 spans 14 amino acids. The CDR3, as DNA: TGCGCCAGCAGCTTCGGGACAGTTAACACTGAAGCTTTCTTT. This codes for CASSFGTVNTEAFF.

The V call is TRBV7-2, the J call TRBJ2-4, with TRBD1 as a possible D gene (6 bases). This CDR3 region has 15 residues. Trimming took 5 bases from V and 8 from J, leaving 19 bases between them. Per germline, CDR1 SGHTA and CDR2 FQGNSA. The DNA of the CDR3 is TGTGCCAGCAGCGGTCAGGGGCTGGGTATTGACATTCAGTACTTC. As protein: CASSGQGLGIDIQYF.

This chain joins TRBV15 and TRBJ2-5; 8 bases line up with TRBD2. The CDR3 has 15 residues. J gave up 3 bases and V 1 base, and 4 bases lay outside the gene matches. Germline values: CDR1 LNHNV, CDR2 YYDKDF (reference sequence). The CDR3 reads CATSRGSLAEETQYF. The CDR3, as DNA: TGTGCCACCAGCAGAGGATCACTAGCGGAAGAGACCCAGTACTTC. Drawing the rest from reference TRBV15 and TRBJ2-5, the complete variable domain is DAMVIQNPRYQVTQFGKPVTLSCSQTLNHNVMYWYQQKSSQAPKLLFHYYDKDFNNEADTPDNFQSRRPNTSFCFLDIRSPGLGDTAMYLCATSRGSLAEETQYFGPGTRLLVL.

This clone is a singleton in its sample. This sequence joins TRBV6-5 and TRBJ1-2; a weak D match, TRBD1 (6 bases). CDR1 and CDR2 from the germline V gene are MNHEY and SVGAGI. The CDR3 contains 13 residues. V lost 10 bases and J 4 bases, leaving 16 bases between the germline ends. CDR3 sequence: CATYSRGIYGYTF. The CDR3 bases are TGTGCCACCTACTCGAGGGGGATCTATGGCTACACCTTC.

This chain uses TRBV2 with TRBJ2-2; no definite D call. Germline CDR1 is SNHLY and CDR2 is FYNNEI. This CDR3 comprises 13 residues. V was pared by 4 bases and J by 3 bases, with 6 bases between. CDR3: CASSADHTGELFF. In DNA form, the CDR3 reads TGTGCCAGCAGTGCCGACCACACCGGGGAGCTGTTTTTT.

Remarks on this clone: Other nucleotide sequences in the sample specify the same CDR3. The gene calls are TRBV5-1 and TRBJ1-6, with D hard to call. The V and J ends lost 5 bases and 0 bases respectively, with 9 bases between them. The CDR3 contains 15 residues. Per the germline V gene, CDR1 is SGHRS and CDR2 is YFSETQ. CDR3 in DNA: TGCGCCAGCAGTCCAGAGAGCTCCTATAATTCACCCCTCCACTTT. Translation: CASSPESSYNSPLHF.

In this sample, this clone turned up a few times. The rearrangement joins TRBV6-1 to TRBJ1-1; D gene unclear. Trimming removed 5 bases from V and 7 bases from J, with 11 bases in between. Germline-derived CDR1 and CDR2 are MNHNS and SASEGT. The CDR3 totals 12 residues. The chain's CDR3 is CASSPSTVEAFF. The CDR3 DNA follows: TGTGCCAGCAGTCCCTCGACGGTTGAAGCTTTCTTT.

The rearrangement uses TRBV6-1 and TRBJ1-5; D possibly corresponds to TRBD1 (5 bases). Germline assignment: CDR1 MNHNS and CDR2 SASEGT. There are 14 residues in the CDR3. Trimming took 6 bases from V and 0 from J, leaving 9 bases between them. The CDR3 DNA is TGTGCCAGCAGCTGGGACTTTAGCAATCAGCCCCAGCATTTT. Protein sequence: CASSWDFSNQPQHF.

This rearrangement joins TRBV5-5 to TRBJ1-1, with a weak D call TRBD1 (5 bases). The CDR3 is made up of 15 amino acids. V was pared by 4 bases and J by 2 bases, with 15 bases between. Germline V gene sequence: CDR1 SGHKS, CDR2 YYEKEE (reference sequence). In DNA, the CDR3 is TGTGCCAGCAGCCCGAGGGAGGGACTCAACACTGAAGCTTTCTTT. It encodes CASSPREGLNTEAFF. Based on the CDR3 plus reference TRBV5-5 and TRBJ1-1, the full variable domain is DAGVTQSPTHLIKTRGQQVTLRCSPISGHKSVSWYQQVLGQGPQFIFQYYEKEERGRGNFPDRFSARQFPNYSSELNVNALLLGDSALYLCASSPREGLNTEAFFGQGTRLTVV.

About this clone: Mismatch with germline at one junction end may stem from a read error. The chain couples TRBV6-1 to TRBJ1-1, with 7 bases identical to TRBD1. The CDR3 has 15 residues. The V gene's germline CDR1 is MNHNS and CDR2 SASEGT. This CDR3 reads CAISETGTSNTEAFF. CDR3 DNA sequence: TGTGCCATCAGTGAGACAGGGACCTCGAACACTGAAGCTTTCTTT.

This chain uses TRBV5-5 with TRBJ2-5; 7 bases map to TRBD2. In germline, CDR1 is SGHKS, CDR2 YYEKEE (reference sequence). Trimming at V came to 0 bases and at J to 9 bases, leaving 11 bases not matched to a gene. The CDR3 covers 15 residues. The CDR3 is CASSLGLGLTLAQYF. CDR3 DNA sequence: TGTGCCAGCAGCTTGGGTTTGGGACTAACGCTCGCCCAGTACTTC.

The chain combines TRBV19 with TRBJ1-5; maybe TRBD1 (5 bases). CDR3 size: 14 residues. The V end was cut by 5 bases, the J end by 2 bases, with 10 bases between. CDR1 is LNHDA and CDR2 is SQIVND in the germline V gene (reference sequence). CDR3 sequence: CASSAGYGNQPQHF. The CDR3 nucleotides are TGTGCCAGTAGTGCAGGGTACGGCAATCAGCCCCAGCATTTT. Using reference TRBV19 and TRBJ1-5 for the parts outside the CDR3, the full variable domain is DGGITQSPKYLFRKEGQNVTLSCEQNLNHDAMYWYRQDPGQGLRLIYYSQIVNDFQKGDIAEGYSVSREKKESFPLTVTSAQKNPTAFYLCASSAGYGNQPQHFGDGTRLSIL.

The V gene is TRBV5-1, the J gene TRBJ1-2; no reliable D call. The V end lost 4 bases, the J end lost 3 bases, and 13 bases lay between the germline ends. This CDR3 comprises 14 residues. Germline loops: CDR1 SGHRS, CDR2 YFSETQ. CDR3 coding DNA: TGCGCCAGCAGCGAGAACGGAGCTGACTATGGCTACACCTTC. Translating it yields CASSENGADYGYTF.